This TCR beta chain was identified during a study of cytomegalovirus exposure and HLA in healthy donors (dated 2017 in TCRdb). The study in broad terms: According to an earlier analysis of a few hundred of the donors, 150 million to 200 million T cells yielded 100 million or so unique TCR beta sequences and roughly 280 Gb of sequence data. An early release covering around 630 HLA-typed donors comprised about 300 gigabases of sequencing data and around 80 million unique TCR sequences. Among the 398 genotyped donors, about 85% belonged to the genetic ancestry cluster associated with self-reported Caucasian donors. The study was designed to test whether signatures of past pathogen exposure could be identified by cataloging public T cell receptors. Using immunosequencing, the study profiled T cell repertoires from around 670 subjects and related those repertoires to cytomegalovirus serostatus. In addition to the first cohort of around 670 subjects, a separate validation cohort of approximately 120 different subjects was used. The study combined high-throughput TCR immunosequencing, statistical association of individual TCRs with disease status, and machine learning to predict cytomegalovirus infection status. In a later analysis, previously published TCR beta repertoires from about 670 donors were re-analyzed and high-resolution HLA genotyping was added so that TCR occurrence patterns could be studied. In the later analysis, no new phenotypic data were used to find candidate immune exposures; instead, reliance was placed on TCR beta sequences and their occurrence across donors. An earlier analysis of fewer than 750 of the donors used high-throughput TCR beta sequencing to judge whether each TCR beta V gene segment behaved as functional or pseudogenic. Alongside the repertoire data, information on donor age, sex, ethnicity and CMV serostatus was compiled. Genome-wide SNP genotypes for about 65% of the roughly 670 donors were used in a later genetic analysis, which treated that subset as a discovery cohort. All discovery cohort repertoires had been generated using a single sequencing platform. HLA typing included class I and class II loci at four-digit resolution. Typing coverage varied by locus: roughly 629-630 donors for A, B, C, DRB1 and DQB1; some 520 for DQA1; about 590 for DPA1; 450 to 480 for DPB1. About five DR-DQ haplotypes were handled as single units for association and clustering, since linkage in the cohort was strong. Among around 400 genotyped donors of the cohort, an average of 235,054 unique TCR beta nucleotide sequences were sequenced per donor, roughly 20% of them non-productive.

The library was made by the immunoSEQ multiplex PCR assay. The multiplex PCR relied on a mix of 60 forward primers for TCR Vbeta segments and 13 reverse primers for TCR Jbeta segments. The CDR3 region of rearranged TCR beta genes was amplified from genomic DNA by a multiplex PCR assay. On the Illumina HiSeq System, the amplified TCR beta libraries were sequenced as 87-base-pair reads. Under the source paper's analysis protocol: A later analysis counted tens of millions of unique TCR beta chains across the 640 or so repertoires, and around 9.9 million of these chains were shared by at least two donors. To remove PCR and sequencing errors, raw reads were error-corrected and collapsed into unique sequences using a nearest-neighbor algorithm that merged closely related sequences. CDR3 sequences were aligned to IMGT reference sequences to assign V, D and J gene segments. Each retained sequence needed at least a six-nucleotide match to both a V gene segment and a J gene segment. Rearrangements were called productive when the CDR3 lacked stop codons and stayed in frame with V and J; all others were non-productive. Following IMGT convention, CDR3 was defined as the stretch from the second conserved V-encoded cysteine up to the conserved J-encoded phenylalanine. Sequences without an unambiguous match to a single V gene segment were excluded from the earlier analysis of 450 to 750 of the donors. In an earlier analysis of around 600 of the donors, V segments were called functional above 56.7% productive rearrangements and were called segregating when the between-donor standard deviation exceeded 5%. A statistical classification framework was built to diagnose cytomegalovirus status from the catalog of TCR beta chain sequences. In a later analysis, V and J genes were assigned by comparing TCR nucleotide sequences against IMGT/GENE-DB human TR gene sequences. A later analysis assigned CDR3 sequences and most-parsimonious VDJ recombination scenarios with the TCRdist pipeline. A later analysis defined each TCR beta chain by its CDR3 amino acid sequence plus V-gene family, and excluded reads lacking a unique V-gene family. To address suspected cross-contamination and a sequencing artifact, a later analysis removed around 590 highly shared, low-generation-probability nucleotide sequences. For each public chain, a later analysis derived a clonal expansion index from normalized ranks of inferred template counts within each repertoire. In a later analysis, generation probabilities were computed using a VDJ recombination model fitted to out-of-frame rearrangements, and the results were checked against IGoR. Hypergeometric tests were used in a later analysis to score TCR-TCR, TCR-HLA and TCR-CMV co-occurrence, with a repertoire-size bias correction applied to the TCR pairs. To estimate false discovery rates, a later analysis permuted the HLA or CMV assignments 20 times. In a later analysis, co-occurring TCRs were grouped with DBSCAN, and TCRdist sequence similarity was added when clustering was performed within HLA-allele-positive subsets. For co-occurrence clustering, repertoires with fewer than 30,000 or more than 120,000 public chains were excluded, along with roughly five repertoires with anomalous nucleotide sharing. TCRdb retrieved this table from immuneACCESS and kept in-frame rearrangements only. Not all clones are present; in checked studies, unresolved V genes account for under half, and no reason is known for the remainder. V and J calls and clone size follow that table, whereas D and trimming were derived from the DNA. Within this sample are roughly 160,000 clones, with roughly 77% of them counted one time only. The ten largest clones add up to roughly 8% of the sample.

This clone was observed a few times. Its antigen is currently not known. Per-base qualities were not stored, and no clone one base away is much larger. The investigation overall reported the following: Because counts were too low, about 18 rarely observed V segments, including chromosome 9 orphons, were excluded from the earlier analysis of around 590 of the donors. An earlier analysis of 587 of the donors showed that most TCR beta V segments appeared in productive rearrangements either about 90% or about 30% of the time, which broadly matched IMGT annotations. In a later genetic analysis, fewer N-insertions in productive TCRs were reported among donors in an Asian-associated ancestry cluster than the roughly 710-donor mean. In this cohort, only TCR beta chains were sequenced, and detectable features were limited by the absence of alpha or paired-chain data. In a later analysis, HLA-associated TCR beta chains showed more clonal expansion and lower generation probabilities than non-associated chains that were equally common. Because some donors lacked HLA typing at each locus, the association tests relied only on the typed subset. Some IMGT-functional V segments, including TRBV6-2 and TRBV6-3, could not be distinguished by the 87-base-pair reads and were therefore excluded. According to the authors, the approach could potentially be generalized to other disease states and immunological phenotypes. In a later analysis, around 15,000 TCR beta sequences were associated with specific HLA alleles at a false discovery rate of 0.05. In both the original and validation cohorts, the classifier was reported to diagnose cytomegalovirus status with high specificity and sensitivity. V-gene and J-gene trimming of TCR beta chains was associated with a missense DCLRE1C variant in a later genetic analysis, and the association was replicated in an independent cohort. A total of fewer than 200 TCR beta chains were listed by the study as associated with cytomegalovirus. A further reported finding was that TCR beta sequences accurately predicted the HLA-A and HLA-B alleles for most subjects in the first cohort. In a later analysis, TCR association rates were found to vary across HLA loci, with the most associated TCRs seen for DRB1 alleles and the fewest for HLA-C alleles. Three of the identified cytomegalovirus-associated TCR beta chains were confirmed in vitro to be specific for cytomegalovirus antigens. Several of the top co-occurrence clusters appeared to be linked to parvovirus B19, influenza, CMV and Epstein-Barr virus, according to a later analysis. Most CMV-associated TCR beta chains appeared to be HLA-restricted in a later analysis, and the HLA associations seemed to be driven largely by CMV exposure. The presence/absence analyses assumed that sequencing depth was roughly uniform across donors, and that assumption may not be true. A cluster of highly shared sequence variants was judged likely to represent a technical artifact of the sequencing pipeline. Correlated functional status among segregating V segments might be attributable to linkage disequilibrium, but an unknown experimental factor could not be ruled out. The only immune exposure information available for the cohort was CMV serostatus. Across donors, most TCR sequences were observed very rarely, whereas some public TCRs were present in many individuals. When HLA alleles, especially DR and DQ, strongly co-occurred, attributing TCR associations to individual alleles was difficult.

The cohort comprised under 700 healthy bone marrow donors. At the time of sampling, all cohort members were nominally healthy, though unrecorded immune exposures were likely present. The donor tested CMV seropositive, placing the donor among the roughly 300 seropositive members of the cohort. A peripheral blood sample was collected from each donor, and TCR beta sequencing was performed on peripheral blood mononuclear cells. The Qiagen DNeasy Blood Extraction Kit was used to extract genomic DNA from the blood cell samples. The junction shows trimming of 2 bases on V and 6 bases on J, and the gene matches do not reach 5 bases of it. For CDR1 and CDR2, the germline V gene (reference sequence) lists GTSNPN and SVGIG. The CDR3 contains 15 residues, cysteine and phenylalanine counted. The sequence is cut down to CDR3 DNA, 45 bases in frame from base 1.

The V and J genes are TRBV30 and TRBJ2-1, with TRBD2 matching 12 junction bases. Sequencing used PBMCs. This clonotype was sampled from a middle-aged woman in good health and CMV-seropositive. Read as DNA, the sequence is TGTGCCTGGAGTTCCGGGACTAGCGGGTCCAATGAGCAGTTCTTC. The resulting protein is CAWSSGTSGSNEQFF.